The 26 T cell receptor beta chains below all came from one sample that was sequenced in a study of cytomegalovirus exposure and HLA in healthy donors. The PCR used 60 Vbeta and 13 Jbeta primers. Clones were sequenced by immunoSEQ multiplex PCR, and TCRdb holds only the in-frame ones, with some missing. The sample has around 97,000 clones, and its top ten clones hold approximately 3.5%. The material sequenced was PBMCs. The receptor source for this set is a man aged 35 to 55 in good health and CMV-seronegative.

The CDR3 nucleotides read TGTGCCAGCAGTGAACGTCCAGGAGGCCAAGAGACCCAGTACTTC. Translating it yields CASSERPGGQETQYF. The chain uses TRBV6-1 and TRBJ2-5; tentative D call: TRBD2 (5 bases). Germline V lookup: CDR1 MNHNS, CDR2 SASEGT. CDR3 length equals 15 residues. The V end lost 2 bases, the J end lost 1 base, and 11 bases lay between the germline ends.

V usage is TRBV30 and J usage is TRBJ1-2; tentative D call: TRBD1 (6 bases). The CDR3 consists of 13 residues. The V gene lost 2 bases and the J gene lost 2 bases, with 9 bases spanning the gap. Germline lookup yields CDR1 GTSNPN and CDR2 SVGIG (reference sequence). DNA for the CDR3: TGTGCCTGGAGTCCGACAGGAAACTATGGCTACACCTTC. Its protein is CAWSPTGNYGYTF.

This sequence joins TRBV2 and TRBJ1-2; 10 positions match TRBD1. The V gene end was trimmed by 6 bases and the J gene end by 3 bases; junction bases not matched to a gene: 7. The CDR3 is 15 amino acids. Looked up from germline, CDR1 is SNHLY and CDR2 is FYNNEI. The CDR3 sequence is CASRRTGTGDYGYTF. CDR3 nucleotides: TGTGCCAGCAGGAGGACCGGGACAGGGGACTATGGCTACACCTTC.

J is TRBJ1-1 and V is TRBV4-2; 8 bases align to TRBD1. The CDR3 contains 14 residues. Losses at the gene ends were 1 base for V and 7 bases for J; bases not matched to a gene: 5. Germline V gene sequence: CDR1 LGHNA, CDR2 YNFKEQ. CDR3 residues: CASSQVQGAVEAFF. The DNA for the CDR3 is TGTGCCAGCAGCCAAGTCCAGGGGGCTGTTGAAGCTTTCTTT.

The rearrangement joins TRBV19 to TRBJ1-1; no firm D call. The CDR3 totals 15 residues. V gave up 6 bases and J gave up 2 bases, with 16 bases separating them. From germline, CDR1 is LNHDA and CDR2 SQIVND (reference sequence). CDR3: CASRLGDFGNTEAFF. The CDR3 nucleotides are TGTGCCAGTAGATTGGGCGATTTCGGAAACACTGAAGCTTTCTTT.

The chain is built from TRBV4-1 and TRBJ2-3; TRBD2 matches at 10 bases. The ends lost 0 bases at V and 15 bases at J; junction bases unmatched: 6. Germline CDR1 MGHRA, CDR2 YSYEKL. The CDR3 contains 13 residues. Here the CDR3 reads CASSQETGLAEYF. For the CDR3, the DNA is TGCGCCAGCAGCCAAGAAACAGGACTAGCGGAATATTTT.

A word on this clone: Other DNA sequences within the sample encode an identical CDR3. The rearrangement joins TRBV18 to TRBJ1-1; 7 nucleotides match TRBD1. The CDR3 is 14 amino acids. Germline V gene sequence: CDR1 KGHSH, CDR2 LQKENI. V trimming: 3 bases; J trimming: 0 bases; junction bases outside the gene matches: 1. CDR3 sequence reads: CASSPTGLNTEAFF. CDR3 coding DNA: TGTGCCAGCTCACCGACAGGGTTGAACACTGAAGCTTTCTTT. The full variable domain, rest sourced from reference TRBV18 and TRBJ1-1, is NAGVMQNPRHLVRRRGQEARLRCSPMKGHSHVYWYRQLPEEGLKFMVYLQKENIIDESGMPKERFSAEFPKEGPSILRIQQVVRGDSAAYFCASSPTGLNTEAFFGQGTRLTVV.

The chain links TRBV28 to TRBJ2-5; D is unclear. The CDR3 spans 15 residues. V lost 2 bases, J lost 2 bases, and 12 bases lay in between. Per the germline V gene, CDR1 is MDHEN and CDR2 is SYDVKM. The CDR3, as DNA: TGTGCCAGCAGTTTAGGTGGCAGGCAGCAAGAGACCCAGTACTTC. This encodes CASSLGGRQQETQYF.

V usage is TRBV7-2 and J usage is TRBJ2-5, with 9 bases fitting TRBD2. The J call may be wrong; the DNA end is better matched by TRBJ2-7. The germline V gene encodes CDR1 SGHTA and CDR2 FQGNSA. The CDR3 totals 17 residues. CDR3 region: CASSLLVSGGISYEQYF. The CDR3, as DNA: TGTGCCAGCAGCTTACTAGTTAGCGGGGGAATCAGCTACGAGCAGTACTTC.

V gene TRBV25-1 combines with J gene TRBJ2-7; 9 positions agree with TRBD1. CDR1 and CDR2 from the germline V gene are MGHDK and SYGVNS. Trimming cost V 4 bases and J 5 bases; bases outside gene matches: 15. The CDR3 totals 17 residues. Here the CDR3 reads CASSGSPGTGRWDEQYF. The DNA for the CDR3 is TGTGCCAGCAGTGGCTCTCCCGGGACAGGGAGATGGGACGAGCAGTACTTC.

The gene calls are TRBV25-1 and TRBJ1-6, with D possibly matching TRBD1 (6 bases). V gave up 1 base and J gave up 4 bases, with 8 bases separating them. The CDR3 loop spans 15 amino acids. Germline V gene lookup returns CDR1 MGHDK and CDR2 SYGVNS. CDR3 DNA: TGTGCCAGCAGTGAATGGGGGCGATATAATTCACCCCTCCACTTT. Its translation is CASSEWGRYNSPLHF.

CDR3 sequence reads: CASSLPGLPSYEQYF. CDR3 DNA: TGTGCCAGCAGCTTACCGGGACTTCCTTCGTATGAGCAGTACTTC. The J gene is TRBJ2-7, the V gene TRBV5-4; tentatively, D is TRBD2 (6 bases). This CDR3 is 15 amino acids long. Germline CDR1 reads SGHNT; CDR2 reads YYREEE (reference sequence). V was clipped by 2 bases and J by 7 bases, with 19 bases between them.

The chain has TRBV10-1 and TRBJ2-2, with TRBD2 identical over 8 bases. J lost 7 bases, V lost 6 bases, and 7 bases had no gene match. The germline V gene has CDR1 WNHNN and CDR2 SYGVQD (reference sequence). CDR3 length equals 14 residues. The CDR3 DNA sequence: TGCGCCAGCAGCCTACTAGCGGTGGGCGGGGAGCTGTTTTTT. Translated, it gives CASSLLAVGGELFF.

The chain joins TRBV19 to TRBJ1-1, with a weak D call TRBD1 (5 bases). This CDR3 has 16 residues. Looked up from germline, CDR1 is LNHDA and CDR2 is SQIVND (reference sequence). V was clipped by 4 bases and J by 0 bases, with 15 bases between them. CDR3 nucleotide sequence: TGTGCCAGTAGTACTCGGTGGACAAATGTGAACACTGAAGCTTTCTTT. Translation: CASSTRWTNVNTEAFF.

The CDR3 spells CASSERGKNYGYTF. The CDR3 coding sequence is TGTGCCAGCAGTGAGAGGGGGAAGAACTATGGCTACACCTTC. The chain carries TRBV2 and TRBJ1-2; a weak D match, TRBD1 (6 bases). This CDR3 is 14 amino acids long. The germline V and J ends were trimmed by 3 bases and 2 bases, with 10 bases remaining between them. Germline values: CDR1 SNHLY, CDR2 FYNNEI.

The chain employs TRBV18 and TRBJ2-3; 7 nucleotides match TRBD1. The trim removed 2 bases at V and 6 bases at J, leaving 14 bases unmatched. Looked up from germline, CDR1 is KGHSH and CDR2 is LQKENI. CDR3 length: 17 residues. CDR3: CASSPTRGQRDWDTQYF. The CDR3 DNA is TGTGCCAGCTCACCAACAAGGGGACAGAGGGATTGGGATACGCAGTATTTT.

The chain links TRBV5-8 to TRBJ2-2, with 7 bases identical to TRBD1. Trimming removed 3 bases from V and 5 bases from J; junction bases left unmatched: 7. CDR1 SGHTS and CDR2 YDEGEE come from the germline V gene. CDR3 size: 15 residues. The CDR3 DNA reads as TGTGCCAGCAGCTCCGGACAGGTACTGACCGGGGAGCTGTTTTTT. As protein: CASSSGQVLTGELFF. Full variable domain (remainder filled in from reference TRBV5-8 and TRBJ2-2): EAGVTQSPTHLIKTRGQQATLRCSPISGHTSVYWYQQALGLGLQFLLWYDEGEERNRGNFPPRFSGRQFPNYSSELNVNALELEDSALYLCASSSGQVLTGELFFGEGSRLTVL.

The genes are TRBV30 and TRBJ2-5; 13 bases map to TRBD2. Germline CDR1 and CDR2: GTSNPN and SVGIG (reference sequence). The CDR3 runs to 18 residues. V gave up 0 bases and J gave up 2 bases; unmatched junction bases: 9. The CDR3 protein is CAWSVSTSGGVQQETQYF. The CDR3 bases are TGTGCCTGGAGTGTTAGTACTAGCGGGGGGGTACAACAAGAGACCCAGTACTTC.

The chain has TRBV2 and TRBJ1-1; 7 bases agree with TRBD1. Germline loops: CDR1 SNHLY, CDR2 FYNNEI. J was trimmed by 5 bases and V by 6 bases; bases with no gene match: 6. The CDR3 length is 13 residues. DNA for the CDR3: TGTGCCAGCAGCGACGGGACAGCAACTGAAGCTTTCTTT. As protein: CASSDGTATEAFF.

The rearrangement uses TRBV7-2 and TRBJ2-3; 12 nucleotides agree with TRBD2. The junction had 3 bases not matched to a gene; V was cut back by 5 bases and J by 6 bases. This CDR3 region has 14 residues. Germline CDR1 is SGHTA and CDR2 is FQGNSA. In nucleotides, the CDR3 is TGTGCCAGCAGCACCCTAGCGGGGGGGGATACGCAGTATTTT. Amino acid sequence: CASSTLAGGDTQYF.

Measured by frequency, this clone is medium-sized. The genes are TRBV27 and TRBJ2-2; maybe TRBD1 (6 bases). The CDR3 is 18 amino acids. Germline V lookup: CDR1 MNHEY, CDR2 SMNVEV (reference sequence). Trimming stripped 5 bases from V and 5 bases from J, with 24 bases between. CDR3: CASSRHGQSLLETGELFF. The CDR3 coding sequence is TGTGCCAGCAGTAGACACGGACAGTCCCTTCTAGAGACCGGGGAGCTGTTTTTT.

The DNA of the CDR3 is TGTGCCAGCAGTTTATCTCCAACTATTCAAGAGACCCAGTACTTC. It yields the protein CASSLSPTIQETQYF. This chain links TRBV28 with TRBJ2-5; D gene unclear. The germline V and J ends were trimmed by 1 base and 2 bases, with 11 bases remaining between them. Per germline, CDR1 MDHEN and CDR2 SYDVKM. The CDR3 loop spans 15 amino acids.

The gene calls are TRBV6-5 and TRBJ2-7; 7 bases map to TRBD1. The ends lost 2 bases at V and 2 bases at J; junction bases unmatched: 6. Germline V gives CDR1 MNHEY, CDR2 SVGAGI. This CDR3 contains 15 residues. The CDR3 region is CASSYVGGPTYEQYF. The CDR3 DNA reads TGTGCCAGCAGTTACGTAGGGGGCCCCACCTACGAGCAGTACTTC.

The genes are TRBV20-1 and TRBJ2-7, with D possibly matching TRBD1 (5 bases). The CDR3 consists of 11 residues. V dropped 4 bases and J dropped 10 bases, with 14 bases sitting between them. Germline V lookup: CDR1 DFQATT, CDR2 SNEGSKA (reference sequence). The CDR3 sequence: CSANQGTYQYF. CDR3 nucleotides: TGCAGTGCTAATCAGGGAACGTATCAGTACTTC.

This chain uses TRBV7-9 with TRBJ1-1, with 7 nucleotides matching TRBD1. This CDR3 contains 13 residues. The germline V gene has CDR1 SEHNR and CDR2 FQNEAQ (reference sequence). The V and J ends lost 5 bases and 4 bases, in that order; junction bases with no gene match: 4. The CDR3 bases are TGTGCCAGCAGCCCGGACAGGACCACTGAAGCTTTCTTT. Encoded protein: CASSPDRTTEAFF.

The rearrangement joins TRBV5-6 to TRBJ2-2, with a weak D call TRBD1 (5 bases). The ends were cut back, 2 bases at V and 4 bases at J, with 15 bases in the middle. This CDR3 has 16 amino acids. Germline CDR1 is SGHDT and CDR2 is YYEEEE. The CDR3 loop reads CASSFWASGSTGELFF. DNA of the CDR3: TGTGCCAGCAGCTTCTGGGCCTCAGGGTCCACCGGGGAGCTGTTTTTT. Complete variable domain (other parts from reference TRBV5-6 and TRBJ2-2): DAGVTQSPTHLIKTRGQQVTLRCSPKSGHDTVSWYQQALGQGPQFIFQYYEEEERQRGNFPDRFSGHQFPNYSSELNVNALLLGDSALYLCASSFWASGSTGELFFGEGSRLTVL.